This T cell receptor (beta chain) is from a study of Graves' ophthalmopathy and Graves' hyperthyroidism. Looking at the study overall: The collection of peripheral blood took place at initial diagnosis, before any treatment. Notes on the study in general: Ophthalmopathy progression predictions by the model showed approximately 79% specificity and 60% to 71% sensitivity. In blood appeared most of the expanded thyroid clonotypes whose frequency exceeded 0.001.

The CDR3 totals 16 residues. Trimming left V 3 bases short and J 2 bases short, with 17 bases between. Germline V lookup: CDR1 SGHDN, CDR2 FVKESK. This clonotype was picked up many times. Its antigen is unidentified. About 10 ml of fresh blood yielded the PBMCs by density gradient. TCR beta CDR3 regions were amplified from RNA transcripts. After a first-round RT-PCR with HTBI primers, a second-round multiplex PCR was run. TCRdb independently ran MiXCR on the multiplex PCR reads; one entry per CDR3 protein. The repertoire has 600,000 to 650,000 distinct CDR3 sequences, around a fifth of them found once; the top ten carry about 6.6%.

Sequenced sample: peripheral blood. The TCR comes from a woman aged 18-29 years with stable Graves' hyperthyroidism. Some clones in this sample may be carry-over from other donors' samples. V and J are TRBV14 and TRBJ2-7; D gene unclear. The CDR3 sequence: CASSQNWAAKPYEQYF. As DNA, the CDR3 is TGTGCCAGCAGCCAGAACTGGGCGGCCAAGCCCTACGAGCAGTACTTC. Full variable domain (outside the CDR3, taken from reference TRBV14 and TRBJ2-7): EAGVTQFPSHSVIEKGQTVTLRCDPISGHDNLYWYRRVMGKEIKFLLHFVKESKQDESGMPNNRFLAERTGGTYSTLKVQPAELEDSGVYFCASSQNWAAKPYEQYFGPGTRLTVT.